This TCR beta chain was found in a study of blood T cell repertoires in COVID-19. CDR1 and CDR2 from the germline V gene are LGHNA and YSLEER. There are 16 residues in the CDR3. Trimming cost V 5 bases and J 2 bases, with 16 bases left between them. Method: immunoSEQ multiplex PCR; TCRdb's copy keeps in-frame clones and lacks some. In the table there are under 75,000 clones, 88% of which are singletons. The TCR comes from a woman over 75 with active COVID-19. This chain connects TRBV4-3 to TRBJ1-3; D possibly corresponds to TRBD1 (5 bases). Sequenced material: peripheral blood. CDR3 in amino acids: CASSSYFGGAGNTIYF. The CDR3 DNA is TGCGCCAGCAGCTCATACTTTGGGGGGGCTGGAAACACCATATATTTT.